The present entry profiles one T cell receptor (beta chain) with its context. Its specificity is not known. The data originate from a study of T cells in localized non-small cell lung cancer. Points from the study as a whole: Investigators sequenced only a single tumor region, leaving heterogeneity possible. Appearing in adjacent lung were a median about 59 of the top 100 tumor clones. Uninvolved adjacent lung showed peak T cell clonality, exceeding tumor.

Sequencing was performed with immunoSEQ multiplex PCR; in TCRdb, only in-frame clones are kept and a portion is missing. The sample includes 2,500 to 3,500 clones, 35% to 50% of them seen just once. V gave up 5 bases and J gave up 3 bases, with 14 bases separating them. Germline loops: CDR1 SGHDN, CDR2 FVKESK. CDR3 length equals 14 residues. Sequencing used lung tumor tissue, obtained before any cancer treatment. This receptor was obtained from a male donor aged 60 or over with stage I squamous cell lung carcinoma. V and J are TRBV14 and TRBJ2-7; maybe TRBD2 (5 bases). The CDR3 DNA follows: TGTGCCAGCAGCGACGGGATATCCTACTACGAGCAGTACTTC. Encoded protein: CASSDGISYYEQYF.